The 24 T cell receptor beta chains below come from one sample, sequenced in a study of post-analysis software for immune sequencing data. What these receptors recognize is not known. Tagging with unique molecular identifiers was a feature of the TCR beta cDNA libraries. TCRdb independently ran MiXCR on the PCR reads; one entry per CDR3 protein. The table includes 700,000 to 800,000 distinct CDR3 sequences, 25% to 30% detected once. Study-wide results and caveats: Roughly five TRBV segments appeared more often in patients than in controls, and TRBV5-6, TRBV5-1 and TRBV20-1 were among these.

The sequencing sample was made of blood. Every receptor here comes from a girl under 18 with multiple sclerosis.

Written as DNA, the CDR3 is TGTGCCAGCAGCTCGGCTAGCGGGAGGTCGGACGAGCAGTACTTC. As protein: CASSSASGRSDEQYF. The chain is built from TRBV7-2 and TRBJ2-7, with TRBD2 identical over 11 bases. Per germline, CDR1 SGHTA and CDR2 FQGNSA. V was clipped by 4 bases and J by 5 bases; unmatched bases: 7. CDR3 length: 15 residues.

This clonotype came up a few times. DNA for the CDR3: TGCAGTGCTCCCAGGCTGGACAGGGCGGATGAAAAACTGTTTTTT. Translated, it gives CSAPRLDRADEKLFF. The chain recombines TRBV20-1 with TRBJ1-4; 8 nucleotides line up with TRBD1. V trimming: 5 bases; J trimming: 6 bases; junction bases outside the gene matches: 11. CDR3 length: 15 amino acids. Germline CDR1 DFQATT, CDR2 SNEGSKA (reference sequence).

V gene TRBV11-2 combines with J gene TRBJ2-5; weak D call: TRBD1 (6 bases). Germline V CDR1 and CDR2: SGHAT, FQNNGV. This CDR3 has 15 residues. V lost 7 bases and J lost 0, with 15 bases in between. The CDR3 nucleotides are TGTGCCAGCAACCGCTCCGCAGGGGACCAAGAGACCCAGTACTTC. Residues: CASNRSAGDQETQYF.

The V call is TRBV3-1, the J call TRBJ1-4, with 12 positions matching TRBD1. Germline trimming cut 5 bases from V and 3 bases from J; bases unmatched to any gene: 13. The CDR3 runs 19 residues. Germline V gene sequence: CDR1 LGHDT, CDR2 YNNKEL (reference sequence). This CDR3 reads CASSESRDRGRLANEKLFF. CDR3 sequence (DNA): TGTGCCAGCAGCGAAAGCCGGGACAGGGGGCGTTTGGCTAATGAAAAACTGTTTTTT.

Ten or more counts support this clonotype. The CDR3 loop reads CASSLTTSGPYEQYF. The CDR3 region has the DNA TGCGCCAGCAGCCTGACGACTAGCGGACCCTACGAGCAGTACTTC. The chain combines TRBV4-3 with TRBJ2-7; 9 bases fit TRBD2. The germline gives CDR1 LGHNA, CDR2 YSLEER. This CDR3 spans 15 amino acids. The V segment lost 4 bases and the J segment 2 bases; nucleotides outside the gene matches: 6.

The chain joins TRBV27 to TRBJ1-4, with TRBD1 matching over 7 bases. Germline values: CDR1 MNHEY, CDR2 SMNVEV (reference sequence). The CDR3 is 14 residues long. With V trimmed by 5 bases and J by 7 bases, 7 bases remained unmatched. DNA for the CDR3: TGTGCCAGCAGTCCCTACGGGACAGCTGAAAAACTGTTTTTT. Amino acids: CASSPYGTAEKLFF.

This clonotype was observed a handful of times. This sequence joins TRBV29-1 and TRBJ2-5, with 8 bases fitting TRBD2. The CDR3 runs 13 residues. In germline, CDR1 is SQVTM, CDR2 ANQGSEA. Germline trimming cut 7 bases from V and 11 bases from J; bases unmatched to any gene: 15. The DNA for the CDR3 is TGCAGCGGGGATCGGGGGGGCCTGGATGAGCAGTACTTC. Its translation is CSGDRGGLDEQYF.

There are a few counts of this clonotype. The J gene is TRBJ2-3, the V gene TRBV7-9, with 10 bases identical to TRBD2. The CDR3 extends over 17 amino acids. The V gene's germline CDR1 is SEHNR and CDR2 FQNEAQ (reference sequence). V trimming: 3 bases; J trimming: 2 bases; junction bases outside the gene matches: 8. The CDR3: CASSLEKRGGPTDTQYF. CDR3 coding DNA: TGTGCCAGCAGCTTGGAAAAGCGGGGGGGCCCCACAGATACGCAGTATTTT.

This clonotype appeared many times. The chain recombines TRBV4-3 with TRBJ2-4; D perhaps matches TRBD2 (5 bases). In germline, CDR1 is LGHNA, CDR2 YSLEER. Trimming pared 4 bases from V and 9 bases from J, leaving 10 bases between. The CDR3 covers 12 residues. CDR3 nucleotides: TGCGCCAGCAGCCGCCAACGGGGCATTCAGTACTTC. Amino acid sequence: CASSRQRGIQYF.

The CDR3 is CATSDSGSLYSYNEQFF. The DNA for the CDR3 is TGTGCCACCAGTGATTCGGGGTCCCTATACTCCTACAATGAGCAGTTCTTC. The rearrangement links TRBV24-1 to TRBJ2-1; the D gene is possibly TRBD2 (5 bases). Germline V gene lookup returns CDR1 KGHDR and CDR2 SFDVKD. The CDR3 totals 17 residues. Trimming removed 2 bases from V and 0 bases from J, with 13 bases in between.

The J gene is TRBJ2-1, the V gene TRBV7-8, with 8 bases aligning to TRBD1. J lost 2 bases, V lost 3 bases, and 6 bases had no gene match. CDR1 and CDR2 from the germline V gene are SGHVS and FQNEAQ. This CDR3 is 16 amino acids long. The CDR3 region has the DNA TGTGCCAGCAGCTTGCAGACAGGGGACGCCTACAATGAGCAGTTCTTC. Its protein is CASSLQTGDAYNEQFF.

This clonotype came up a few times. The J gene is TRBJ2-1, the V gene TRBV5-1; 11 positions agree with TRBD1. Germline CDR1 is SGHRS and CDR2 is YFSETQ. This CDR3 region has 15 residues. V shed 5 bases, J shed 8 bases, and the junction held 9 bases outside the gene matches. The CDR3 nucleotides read TGCGCCAGCAGTTCAGGACAGGGGGCATTTCATGAGCAGTTCTTC. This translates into CASSSGQGAFHEQFF.

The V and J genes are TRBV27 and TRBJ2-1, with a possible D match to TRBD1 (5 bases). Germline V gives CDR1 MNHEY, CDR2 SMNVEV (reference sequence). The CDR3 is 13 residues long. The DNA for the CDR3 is TGTGTCAACAGTGCGACAGCGTACAATGAGCAGTTCTTC. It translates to CVNSATAYNEQFF.

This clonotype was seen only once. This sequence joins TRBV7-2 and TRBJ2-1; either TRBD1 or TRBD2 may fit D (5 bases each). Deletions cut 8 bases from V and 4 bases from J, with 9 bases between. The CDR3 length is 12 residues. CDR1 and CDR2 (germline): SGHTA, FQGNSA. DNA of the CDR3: TGTGCCAGCGGGACCCTTTACAATGAGCAGTTCTTC. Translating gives CASGTLYNEQFF.

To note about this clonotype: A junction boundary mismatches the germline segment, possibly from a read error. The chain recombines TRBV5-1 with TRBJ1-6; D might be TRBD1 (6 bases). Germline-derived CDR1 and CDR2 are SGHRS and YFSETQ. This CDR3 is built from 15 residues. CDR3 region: CASSLTTGSNSPPHF. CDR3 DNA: TGCGCCAGCAGCCTGACAACAGGGTCTAATTCACCCCCCCACTTT.

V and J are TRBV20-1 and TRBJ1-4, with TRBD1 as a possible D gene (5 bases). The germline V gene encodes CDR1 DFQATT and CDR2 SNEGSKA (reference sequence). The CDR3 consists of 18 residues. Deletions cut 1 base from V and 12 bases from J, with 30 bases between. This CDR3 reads CSARGGGGRERGKEELFF. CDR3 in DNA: TGCAGTGCTAGAGGGGGTGGAGGCAGGGAACGAGGGAAGGAAGAACTGTTTTTT.

CDR3 loop: CASSFLTNLNTDTQYF. For the CDR3, the DNA is TGTGCCAGCAGCTTCCTGACTAACCTTAACACAGATACGCAGTATTTT. The chain has TRBV9 and TRBJ2-3; D is possibly TRBD2 (5 bases). Germline lookup yields CDR1 SGDLS and CDR2 YYNGEE. V gave up 4 bases and J gave up 2 bases, with 17 bases separating them. The CDR3 runs 16 residues. The variable domain in full, with the rest retrieved from reference TRBV9 and TRBJ2-3, is DSGVTQTPKHLITATGQRVTLRCSPRSGDLSVYWYQQSLDQGLQFLIQYYNGEERAKGNILERFSAQQFPDLHSELNLSSLELGDSALYFCASSFLTNLNTDTQYFGPGTRLTVL.

The CDR3 sequence is CSARSQTSGVADTQYF. The DNA of the CDR3 is TGCAGTGCTAGATCTCAGACTAGCGGGGTTGCAGATACGCAGTATTTT. The chain recombines TRBV20-1 with TRBJ2-3, with 11 bases fitting TRBD2. The CDR3 extends over 16 amino acids. Germline values: CDR1 DFQATT, CDR2 SNEGSKA (reference sequence). V trimming: 2 bases; J trimming: 4 bases; junction bases outside the gene matches: 8.

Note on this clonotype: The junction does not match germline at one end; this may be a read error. The CDR3 loop is CSVREGMGEKLFF. CDR3 coding DNA: TGCAGTGTTAGAGAGGGGATGGGTGAAAAACTGTTTTTT. This chain uses TRBV20-1 with TRBJ1-4; perhaps TRBD1 as D (5 bases). Germline V gene sequence: CDR1 DFQATT, CDR2 SNEGSKA (reference sequence). This CDR3 is 13 amino acids long.

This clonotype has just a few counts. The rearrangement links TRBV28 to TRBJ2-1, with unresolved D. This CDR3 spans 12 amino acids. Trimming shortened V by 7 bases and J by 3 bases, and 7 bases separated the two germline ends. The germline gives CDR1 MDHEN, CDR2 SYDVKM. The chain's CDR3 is CASTAVYNEQFF. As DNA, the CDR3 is TGTGCCAGCACCGCAGTCTACAATGAGCAGTTCTTC.

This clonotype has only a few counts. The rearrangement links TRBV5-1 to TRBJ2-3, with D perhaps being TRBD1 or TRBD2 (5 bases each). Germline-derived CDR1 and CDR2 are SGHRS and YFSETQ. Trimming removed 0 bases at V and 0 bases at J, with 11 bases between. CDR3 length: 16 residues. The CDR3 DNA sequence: TGCGCCAGCAGCTTGGACGGGGACGCTAGCACAGATACGCAGTATTTT. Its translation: CASSLDGDASTDTQYF.

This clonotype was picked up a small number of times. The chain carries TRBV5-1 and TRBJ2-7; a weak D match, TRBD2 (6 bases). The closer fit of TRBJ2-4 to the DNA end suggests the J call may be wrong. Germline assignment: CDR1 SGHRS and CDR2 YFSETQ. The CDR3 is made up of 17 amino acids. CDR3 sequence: CASSSGVPGGTKNIQYF. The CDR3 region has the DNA TGCGCCAGCAGCTCGGGAGTACCCGGGGGAACCAAAAACATTCAGTACTTC.

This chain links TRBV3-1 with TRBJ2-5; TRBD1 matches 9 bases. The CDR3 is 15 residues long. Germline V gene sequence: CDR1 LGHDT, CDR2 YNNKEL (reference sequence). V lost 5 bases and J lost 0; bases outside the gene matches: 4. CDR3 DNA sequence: TGTGCCAGCAGCTGGGACAGGGCCTACCAAGAGACCCAGTACTTC. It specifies CASSWDRAYQETQYF.

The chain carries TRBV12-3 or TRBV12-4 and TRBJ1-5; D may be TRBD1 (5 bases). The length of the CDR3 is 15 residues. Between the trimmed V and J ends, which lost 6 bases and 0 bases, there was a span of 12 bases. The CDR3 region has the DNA TGTGCCAGCAGAAGATCGGGGGATAGCAATCAGCCCCAGCATTTT. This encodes CASRRSGDSNQPQHF.